This TCR beta chain was obtained from a study of shared clonotypes between healthy human individuals. Clones were read by immunoSEQ multiplex PCR, and TCRdb kept only the in-frame ones, dropping some. The sample includes roughly 2,500,000 clones, 93% of them seen just once. V was clipped by 2 bases and J by 8 bases, with 15 bases between them. Looked up from germline, CDR1 is MNHNY and CDR2 is SVGAGI (reference sequence). CDR3 length: 14 amino acids. The study's findings and limits: Naive CD4 clonotypes overlapped across a few donors at roughly 5.1%.

Concerning this clone itself: What it recognizes is unknown.

The sequencing sample was made of naive CD4+ T cells from PBMCs. Subset given: CD45RA+ positively selected. J is TRBJ1-2 and V is TRBV6-6; no clear D gene. The source of this sequence is a man between 18 and 29 years old in good health. Some clones in this sample may be carry-over from other donors' samples. In nucleotides, the CDR3 is TGTGCCAGCAGTTACGCCCGGGCCCCTCGGGGCTACACCTTC. Its translation: CASSYARAPRGYTF.